This T cell receptor beta chain stems from a study of beta chain features in type 1 diabetes (dated by TCRdb to the late 2010s). About the study as a whole: No differences in mean age, gender distribution, total cell number or subset yield were found between patients and healthy donors. The study compared TCRB repertoires of sorted circulating CD4+ T cell subsets between recently diagnosed type 1 diabetes patients and matched healthy donors. Regulatory and stem cell-like memory subsets were isolated from only 8 patients and roughly 8 healthy donors, whereas naive and central memory subsets came from all 30 or so donors. Across all samples, around 100 million sorted cells were examined, and cell number per subset correlated strongly with RNA yield.

All of the isolated RNA was reverse transcribed with the High Capacity cDNA Reverse Transcription Kit, so expressed TCRB transcripts were sequenced. Naive, central memory and regulatory T cell samples underwent deep immunoSEQ sequencing, averaging around 3.9 million total reads per sample. Sorted cells were lysed in RLT buffer and RNA was extracted with DNase-treated RNeasy Micro or Mini kits, depending on cell number. Each cell subset was processed separately to prevent cross-contamination, with patient and healthy donor samples processed together. Using the immunoSEQ multiplex PCR, TCRB sequences were amplified from cDNA into 87-bp fragments spanning the CDR3 region. Sequencing of the amplicons was performed on the Illumina HiSeq platform. The study's processing was this. Synthetic template baselines were used to correct PCR bias computationally, reads within Hamming distance 2 were collapsed, and singletons that could not be merged were discarded. Reads were aligned to IMGT to assign V, D and J genes, CDR3 length, and insertions or deletions at six rearrangement sites. Within each subset, clonotype counts were normalized to the number of sorted cells before true diversity and Gini coefficients were calculated with the tcR R package. Repertoire sharing was quantified using the overlap coefficient calculated on TCRB nucleotide sequences. As a proxy for the pre-selection repertoire, out-of-frame TCRB sequences from naive cells were analyzed. Imported from immuneACCESS, the table was reduced by TCRdb to in-frame sequences with V and J called. These copies leave out some clones; in studies compared against another copy, an unresolved V gene accounts for under half, and the cause of the remainder is not known. Clone size and V and J calls were adopted from that table, with D and trimming inferred from the DNA. This sample holds hundreds of thousands of clones; over 12% were observed only once. The top ten clonotypes cover roughly 0.028% of the sample.

What the research found in general, with its limitations: Shorter templates might have been favored by PCR, but patient and control samples were amplified and corrected together, so both groups would have been affected equally by any skew. A moderate but significant shortening of TCRB CDR3 length was observed in type 1 diabetes patients in all four CD4+ subsets. Only small numbers of individuals were included in the HLA sub-analyses, which left unresolved whether HLA type had any influence on TCRB rearrangement. At VDJ recombination sites, type 1 diabetes patients had fewer insertions and more deleted nucleotides, which implies abnormalities in thymic rearrangement. Because cDNA was sequenced instead of genomic DNA, highly expressing activated cells could be over-represented, though the groups showed no difference in activation or CD3 levels. Naive, central memory and regulatory TCRB repertoires appeared more similar among patients than among healthy donors.

From each donor, a single peripheral blood sample of approximately 0.11 L on average was drawn into heparinised tubes. A BD FACSAria II was used to sort naive, central memory, regulatory and stem cell-like memory CD4+ T cells with a panel that included CD45RO, CCR7, CD25, CD127, CD95 and CD27. Every sorted population had a purity above 95%. PBMCs were separated immediately by Lymphoprep density gradient centrifugation and were stained directly, without being cultured. To minimize batch effects, samples were stained and sorted in pairs, one healthy donor with one patient per experiment. As for this clone: The antigen this receptor binds is unknown. Base-call qualities are not available, and no considerably larger clone is one nucleotide away. Other DNA sequences in the same sample also yield this CDR3.

The sequence was collected from a woman aged 40-49 years in good health. Source material: naive CD4+ T cells from blood. Explained via the paper, the cell subset or site label denotes: true naive CD4+ T cells.

DNA sequence: TGTGCCAGCTCTCCCGGGGGTGGTGGCTACACCTTC. It encodes CASSPGGGGYTF. Recombination connected TRBV18 to TRBJ1-2; TRBD1 is a weak D gene call, 5 bases matching. V is cut by 6 bases and J by 7 bases, and the space between the germline ends is 12 bases. The CDR3 numbers 12 residues from cysteine through phenylalanine. The DNA shown is the 36-base CDR3, in frame from base 1. The germline V gene gives CDR1 as KGHSH and CDR2 as LQKENI.